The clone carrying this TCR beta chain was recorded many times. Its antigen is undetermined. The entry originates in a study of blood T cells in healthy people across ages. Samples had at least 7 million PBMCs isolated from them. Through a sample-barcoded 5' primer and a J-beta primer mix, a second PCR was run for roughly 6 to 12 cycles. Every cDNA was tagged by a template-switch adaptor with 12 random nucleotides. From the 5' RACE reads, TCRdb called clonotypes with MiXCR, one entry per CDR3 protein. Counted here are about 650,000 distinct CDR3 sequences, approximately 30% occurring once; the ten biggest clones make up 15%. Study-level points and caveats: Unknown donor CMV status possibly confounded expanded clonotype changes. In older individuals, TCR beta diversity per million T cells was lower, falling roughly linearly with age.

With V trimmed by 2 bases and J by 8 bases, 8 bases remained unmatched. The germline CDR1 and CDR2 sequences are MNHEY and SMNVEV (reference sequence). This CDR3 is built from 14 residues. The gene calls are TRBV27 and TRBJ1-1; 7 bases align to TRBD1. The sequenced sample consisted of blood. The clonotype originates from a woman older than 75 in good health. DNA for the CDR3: TGTGCCAGCAGTTTAGGAGGGGGCGCAACCGAAGCTTTCTTT. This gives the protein CASSLGGGATEAFF.